This T cell receptor (beta chain) is drawn from a study of shared T cell receptors in the human thymus. The data were produced by immunoSEQ multiplex PCR, yet TCRdb's version contains in-frame clones alone and is incomplete. The table includes more than 550,000 clones, 87% detected once. The CDR3 consists of 16 residues. CDR1 SGHTS and CDR2 YDEGEE come from the germline V gene. V lost 1 base, J lost 5 bases, and 10 bases stayed unmatched. These data were also filed under a second study, of human thymus T cells.

The TCR was taken from a boy in the first two years of life with a congenital heart defect. Sequencing was done on a sample of thymocytes. This chain uses TRBV5-8 with TRBJ2-7; 9 positions match TRBD2. CDR3 nucleotides: TGTGCCAGCAGCTTGCCGGTAGCGGGAGTGAAAAACGAGCAGTACTTC. As protein: CASSLPVAGVKNEQYF.